A single T cell receptor (beta chain) is shown here with its context. What it binds is unknown. The sample originates from a study of PD-1 blockade in classical Hodgkin lymphoma. Study-wide results and caveats: The authors excluded patients who started nivolumab under 1 year after ASCT.

Generated by immunoSEQ multiplex PCR, the TCRdb table keeps only in-frame clones and is missing some. This sample has over 85,000 clones; roughly nine tenths occur once, and the top ten carry about 2.9%. From germline, CDR1 is MNHEY and CDR2 SVGAGI. CDR3 length: 11 residues. The germline V and J ends were trimmed by 6 bases and 7 bases, with 6 bases remaining between them. The time point: cycle 4 day 1 (C4D1), after six to seven weeks of nivolumab. All the patients suffered relapse after autologous stem cell transplantation, and brentuximab vedotin exposure differed. This chain links TRBV6-5 with TRBJ1-4; possibly TRBD1 for D (6 bases). The TCR comes from a human donor with classical Hodgkin lymphoma. Sequenced here: peripheral blood mononuclear cells (PBMCs), sampled before the fourth cycle of nivolumab. CDR3 amino acids: CASRQGEKLFF. CDR3 in DNA: TGTGCCAGCAGACAGGGTGAAAAACTGTTTTTT.